This T cell receptor (beta chain) is from a study of T cells after yellow fever vaccination. At the level of the study: The authors prepared low-cell-number fractions using SMART-Seq v4 Ultra Low Input.

Synthesis of TCR cDNA relied on 5'RACE template switching, which attached a universal primer site and UMIs. TCRdb re-derived calls from the 5' RACE reads in MiXCR, one entry per CDR3 protein. The table records around 300,000 distinct CDR3 sequences, 13% of them present only once. Trimming pared 6 bases from V and 7 bases from J, leaving 10 bases between. The CDR3 has 11 residues. Germline V gene data show CDR1 as SQVTM and CDR2 as ANQGSEA. Details on this clonotype: Its antigen remains unknown.

Study results and caveats: Once the booster was given, most primary-vaccination clones reappeared, at over 95% for CD4 and over 75% for CD8. Overlap between CD4 and CD8 compartments was detected for a small share of clonotypes.

This receptor was taken from a young man who received the YFV17D yellow fever vaccine. This material consisted of CD4+ T cells sorted from PBMCs, taken 45 days after the yellow fever booster vaccination. The rearrangement uses TRBV29-1 and TRBJ2-1, with D unresolved. The CDR3 bases are TGCAGCGTGGGTGAACGGAATGAGCAGTTCTTC. As protein: CSVGERNEQFF.